Described below is a single T cell receptor (beta chain) sequence and its context. The data belong to a study of T-cell reconstitution after alpha-beta-depleted transplantation in children. From germline, CDR1 is DFQATT and CDR2 SNEGSKA (reference sequence). The CDR3 sequence is 13 residues long. Unique molecular identifiers were incorporated during preparation of the TCRbeta library. TCRdb itself ran the PCR reads through MiXCR, one entry per CDR3 protein. This sample carries hundreds of thousands of distinct CDR3 sequences, under 12% of them seen once, and the ten largest clones take 3.5% to 5%. The clonotype comes from a human donor who donated a stem cell graft to a child with acute myeloid leukemia. The gene calls are TRBV20-1 and TRBJ2-1; possibly TRBD2 for D (6 bases). Sequences were derived from PBMCs from the stem cell graft donor, sampled from the stem cell graft. The CDR3 DNA is TGCAGAATGGGTCGCGGGACTGGGAATGAGCAGTTCTTC. Translated, it gives CRMGRGTGNEQFF.